This passage covers 28 T cell receptor beta chains from one sample sequenced in a study of cytomegalovirus exposure and HLA in healthy donors. Only in-frame clones appear in the TCRdb table, and some are missing; sequencing was by immunoSEQ multiplex PCR. Here the sample spans 150,000 to 200,000 clones, around 88% being singletons. Input material: PBMCs. The receptors stem from a woman younger than 30 in good health and CMV-seronegative.

The chain uses TRBV29-1 and TRBJ2-7; 11 positions agree with TRBD1. Germline lookup yields CDR1 SQVTM and CDR2 ANQGSEA. Losses at the gene ends were 4 bases for V and 1 base for J; bases not matched to a gene: 9. The CDR3 covers 16 residues. The CDR3 bases are TGCAGCGTTGTAACCGGGGGACAGGGGGATTCCTACGAGCAGTACTTC. It encodes CSVVTGGQGDSYEQYF.

This chain links TRBV19 with TRBJ2-3; D is perhaps TRBD1 (6 bases). Trimming took 6 bases from V and 1 from J, leaving 11 bases between them. The CDR3 has 14 amino acids. Germline V gene lookup returns CDR1 LNHDA and CDR2 SQIVND (reference sequence). The CDR3, as DNA: TGTGCCAGTAGATCGCGACAGGGCACAGATACGCAGTATTTT. This codes for CASRSRQGTDTQYF. Using reference TRBV19 and TRBJ2-3 for the parts outside the CDR3, the full variable domain is DGGITQSPKYLFRKEGQNVTLSCEQNLNHDAMYWYRQDPGQGLRLIYYSQIVNDFQKGDIAEGYSVSREKKESFPLTVTSAQKNPTAFYLCASRSRQGTDTQYFGPGTRLTVL.

Concerning this clone itself: The same CDR3 can be traced to other DNA sequences in this sample. The chain couples TRBV7-9 to TRBJ1-1, with a possible D match to TRBD1 (5 bases). The CDR3 is 13 amino acids. V lost 3 bases to trimming and J lost 0 bases, with 5 bases between them. Germline V gene lookup returns CDR1 SEHNR and CDR2 FQNEAQ (reference sequence). CDR3 in amino acids: CASSLTVNTEAFF. The CDR3 nucleotides read TGTGCCAGCAGCTTGACAGTGAACACTGAAGCTTTCTTT.

The rearrangement uses TRBV19 and TRBJ2-7; 14 bases are a match to TRBD2. Germline V gene lookup returns CDR1 LNHDA and CDR2 SQIVND (reference sequence). The V and J ends lost 3 bases and 4 bases, in that order; junction bases with no gene match: 5. This CDR3 region has 16 residues. CDR3 DNA: TGTGCCAGTAGTATCGGGACTAGCGGGAGTTGGTACGAGCAGTACTTC. This translates into CASSIGTSGSWYEQYF.

The V and J genes are TRBV9 and TRBJ1-1; 7 nucleotides match TRBD1. Trimming took 3 bases from V and 0 from J; bases not matched to a gene: 8. The CDR3 is made up of 16 amino acids. Germline values: CDR1 SGDLS, CDR2 YYNGEE. The CDR3, as DNA: TGTGCCAGCAGCGGCGGACAGGCTGACATGAACACTGAAGCTTTCTTT. Translation: CASSGGQADMNTEAFF. Supplemented by reference TRBV9 and TRBJ1-1, the full variable domain reads DSGVTQTPKHLITATGQRVTLRCSPRSGDLSVYWYQQSLDQGLQFLIQYYNGEERAKGNILERFSAQQFPDLHSELNLSSLELGDSALYFCASSGGQADMNTEAFFGQGTRLTVV.

The chain is built from TRBV19 and TRBJ2-7, with 7 bases lining up with TRBD1. The germline CDR1 and CDR2 sequences are LNHDA and SQIVND (reference sequence). The V segment lost 4 bases and the J segment 1 base; nucleotides outside the gene matches: 10. This CDR3 is built from 16 residues. DNA for the CDR3: TGTGCCAGTAGTACACTCTCCGGGACAGCTTCCTACGAGCAGTACTTC. Residues: CASSTLSGTASYEQYF.

The gene calls are TRBV5-1 and TRBJ1-1, with TRBD1 identical over 8 bases. The CDR3 runs to 17 residues. The trim removed 0 bases at V and 6 bases at J, leaving 13 bases unmatched. Germline loops: CDR1 SGHRS, CDR2 YFSETQ. DNA of the CDR3: TGCGCCAGCAGCTTGGCGGGTGCGCAGGGGGCATCGGCTGAAGCTTTCTTT. This gives the protein CASSLAGAQGASAEAFF. The full variable domain, in which reference TRBV5-1 and TRBJ1-1 provide the parts outside the CDR3, is KAGVTQTPRYLIKTRGQQVTLSCSPISGHRSVSWYQQTPGQGLQFLFEYFSETQRNKGNFPGRFSGRQFSNSRSEMNVSTLELGDSALYLCASSLAGAQGASAEAFFGQGTRLTVV.

The chain links TRBV7-9 to TRBJ2-1, with a possible D match to TRBD1 (5 bases). Germline V gene sequence: CDR1 SEHNR, CDR2 FQNEAQ (reference sequence). Trimming cost V 7 bases and J 8 bases, with 9 bases left between them. This CDR3 spans 11 amino acids. The DNA of the CDR3 is TGTGCCAGCACCCAAGGGGATGAGCAGTTCTTC. Its translation is CASTQGDEQFF.

This chain connects TRBV9 to TRBJ2-7; 7 bases match TRBD1. Germline values: CDR1 SGDLS, CDR2 YYNGEE. The CDR3 consists of 15 residues. The J segment lost 5 bases and the V segment lost 1 base, leaving 9 bases of the junction unmatched. CDR3 sequence reads: CASSVTPTGVHEQYF. In DNA, the CDR3 is TGTGCCAGCAGCGTAACTCCTACAGGGGTCCACGAGCAGTACTTC. Full variable domain (remainder filled in from reference TRBV9 and TRBJ2-7): DSGVTQTPKHLITATGQRVTLRCSPRSGDLSVYWYQQSLDQGLQFLIQYYNGEERAKGNILERFSAQQFPDLHSELNLSSLELGDSALYFCASSVTPTGVHEQYFGPGTRLTVT.

The chain employs TRBV7-3 and TRBJ1-2; 9 nucleotides agree with TRBD1. Losses at the gene ends were 5 bases for V and 4 bases for J; bases not matched to a gene: 5. There are 14 residues in the CDR3. Germline V gene lookup returns CDR1 SGHTA and CDR2 FQGTGA. The CDR3, as DNA: TGTGCCAGCAGCCCCACGACAGGGGGCTATGGCTACACCTTC. This codes for CASSPTTGGYGYTF.

This chain links TRBV7-6 with TRBJ2-2; D is uncertain. The germline CDR1 and CDR2 sequences are SGHVS and FNYEAQ. Trimming removed 8 bases from V and 6 bases from J, with 10 bases in between. CDR3 length: 12 residues. This chain's CDR3 is CASSSPPGELFF. The CDR3 region has the DNA TGTGCCAGCTCCTCTCCCCCCGGGGAGCTGTTTTTT.

This chain connects TRBV5-1 to TRBJ1-1; a weak D match, TRBD1 (5 bases). This CDR3 has 15 residues. V was trimmed by 0 bases and J by 0 bases, leaving 9 bases between them. Germline CDR1 is SGHRS and CDR2 is YFSETQ. CDR3 in DNA: TGCGCCAGCAGCTTGGCCGACAGCGTGAACACTGAAGCTTTCTTT. Encoded protein: CASSLADSVNTEAFF.

There are a few counts of this clone. This chain links TRBV19 with TRBJ1-6; TRBD1 matches at 7 bases. The germline CDR1 and CDR2 sequences are LNHDA and SQIVND (reference sequence). The V and J ends lost 1 base and 8 bases, in that order; junction bases with no gene match: 2. The CDR3 contains 14 residues. DNA of the CDR3: TGTGCCAGTAGTATAGGGGACAGTTATTCACCCCTCCACTTT. As protein: CASSIGDSYSPLHF.

This clone was seen only once. This sequence joins TRBV5-1 and TRBJ1-2, with 7 bases matching TRBD1. After removal of 3 bases from V and 6 bases from J, the junction contained 20 bases not matched to a gene. This CDR3 contains 18 residues. Germline V gene data show CDR1 as SGHRS and CDR2 as YFSETQ. The DNA for the CDR3 is TGCGCCAGCAGCTGGGAGCCGGCTTGGGGGACAGAGAAGGATGGCTACACCTTC. Its translation is CASSWEPAWGTEKDGYTF.

The rearrangement uses TRBV2 and TRBJ1-2, with TRBD1 identical over 8 bases. Germline values: CDR1 SNHLY, CDR2 FYNNEI. CDR3 length: 16 amino acids. Trimming at V came to 3 bases and at J to 2 bases, leaving 8 bases not matched to a gene. The CDR3 reads CASSEDDRGGNYGYTF. In DNA form, the CDR3 reads TGTGCCAGCAGTGAGGACGACAGGGGAGGCAACTATGGCTACACCTTC.

A word on this clone: This CDR3 is also generated by other DNA sequences in the sample. The chain has TRBV6-5 and TRBJ1-2, with D perhaps TRBD1 (5 bases). CDR1 MNHEY and CDR2 SVGAGI come from the germline V gene. There are 14 residues in the CDR3. Trimming took off 0 bases at V and 1 base at J, with 6 bases between the two ends. The CDR3 DNA is TGTGCCAGCAGTTACTCCGGGGGTAACTATGGCTACACCTTC. Its protein is CASSYSGGNYGYTF.

The chain recombines TRBV5-8 with TRBJ1-2; D gene unclear. Per germline, CDR1 SGHTS and CDR2 YDEGEE. Trimming stripped 0 bases from V and 5 bases from J, with 8 bases between. This CDR3 is 13 amino acids long. This CDR3 is CASSLVVVYGYTF. The CDR3 DNA sequence: TGTGCCAGCAGCTTGGTGGTAGTGTATGGCTACACCTTC.

The chain carries TRBV29-1 and TRBJ2-1; 9 positions agree with TRBD1. Trimming took 7 bases from V and 9 from J; bases not matched to a gene: 10. The length of the CDR3 is 13 residues. The germline gives CDR1 SQVTM, CDR2 ANQGSEA. CDR3 residues: CSAQRGTGIEQFF. The CDR3, as DNA: TGCAGCGCTCAACGGGGGACAGGGATTGAGCAGTTCTTC.

The CDR3 sequence: CASSIGRAEAFF. The CDR3 DNA is TGTGCCAGTAGTATCGGGAGAGCGGAAGCTTTCTTT. The chain joins TRBV19 to TRBJ1-1; no definite D call. The CDR3 is made up of 12 amino acids. Germline CDR1 is LNHDA and CDR2 is SQIVND (reference sequence). Trimming removed 3 bases at V and 8 bases at J, with 10 bases between.

This chain joins TRBV19 and TRBJ1-2; D is ambiguous. The CDR3 loop spans 13 amino acids. CDR1 is LNHDA and CDR2 is SQIVND in the germline V gene (reference sequence). V shed 5 bases and J shed 4 bases, with 11 bases lying between them. CDR3: CASSRQAPYGYTF. Here the CDR3 DNA reads TGTGCCAGTAGTCGCCAGGCCCCCTATGGCTACACCTTC.

This chain links TRBV19 with TRBJ1-5, with D possibly matching TRBD1 (6 bases). Germline assignment: CDR1 LNHDA and CDR2 SQIVND (reference sequence). This CDR3 is built from 15 residues. The V and J ends lost 5 bases and 6 bases respectively, with 17 bases between them. The DNA of the CDR3 is TGTGCCAGTAGTTCCCCCCAGGGGACGGGTCAGCCCCAGCATTTT. Protein product: CASSSPQGTGQPQHF.

V and J are TRBV6-6 and TRBJ1-2, with D perhaps matching TRBD1 (6 bases). In germline, CDR1 is MNHNY, CDR2 SVGAGI (reference sequence). V was trimmed by 6 bases and J by 8 bases, leaving 13 bases between them. CDR3 length: 12 residues. CDR3 protein: CASRAGQWGYTF. CDR3 DNA sequence: TGTGCCAGCAGAGCAGGACAGTGGGGCTACACCTTC.

In DNA, the CDR3 is TGTGCCAGCAGTGGAACCCGACAGTCTGGGAACTATGGCTACACCTTC. This sequence encodes CASSGTRQSGNYGYTF. The V call is TRBV2, the J call TRBJ1-2; maybe TRBD1 (5 bases). The CDR3 is 16 amino acids. V was shortened by 4 bases and J by 2 bases, with 17 bases between the two germline ends. Germline V gene sequence: CDR1 SNHLY, CDR2 FYNNEI.

V gene TRBV7-8 combines with J gene TRBJ2-7, with TRBD1 matching 11 bases. Germline lookup yields CDR1 SGHVS and CDR2 FQNEAQ. The CDR3 runs to 16 residues. The junction had 9 bases not matched to a gene; V was cut back by 5 bases and J by 3 bases. CDR3 sequence: CASSRTPGTGGYEQYF. The CDR3, as DNA: TGTGCCAGCAGCCGCACACCCGGGACAGGGGGCTACGAGCAGTACTTC.

The chain recombines TRBV7-9 with TRBJ2-1; D perhaps matches TRBD1 (5 bases). V was pared by 5 bases and J by 8 bases, with 10 bases between. Germline V gene sequence: CDR1 SEHNR, CDR2 FQNEAQ (reference sequence). This CDR3 contains 12 residues. DNA for the CDR3: TGTGCCAGCAGCGTAGTAGGGGATGAGCAGTTCTTC. Translation gives CASSVVGDEQFF.

CDR3 loop: CASSFGSLEAFF. As DNA, the CDR3 is TGTGCCAGCAGTTTCGGGAGTCTTGAAGCTTTCTTT. This sequence joins TRBV6-5 and TRBJ1-1; D is unresolved. Germline CDR1 and CDR2: MNHEY and SVGAGI. The CDR3 covers 12 residues. V lost 4 bases, J lost 7 bases, and 10 bases lay in between.

This clone was recorded only once. This sequence joins TRBV30 and TRBJ1-2; D remains ambiguous. The V and J ends lost 5 bases and 8 bases respectively, with 15 bases between them. The length of the CDR3 is 12 residues. Germline V gives CDR1 GTSNPN, CDR2 SVGIG (reference sequence). CDR3 amino acids: CAWSGNLPGYTF. CDR3 in DNA: TGTGCCTGGTCCGGGAATCTCCCCGGCTACACCTTC.

The chain couples TRBV7-9 to TRBJ1-1; D is unclear. Trimming pared 7 bases from V and 4 bases from J, leaving 7 bases between. The CDR3 has 11 residues. Germline CDR1 and CDR2: SEHNR and FQNEAQ (reference sequence). The CDR3 here is CASTLSTEAFF. CDR3 bases: TGTGCCAGCACCCTATCCACTGAAGCTTTCTTT. Using reference TRBV7-9 and TRBJ1-1 for the parts outside the CDR3, the full variable domain is DTGVSQNPRHKITKRGQNVTFRCDPISEHNRLYWYRQTLGQGPEFLTYFQNEAQLEKSRLLSDRFSAERPKGSFSTLEIQRTEQGDSAMYLCASTLSTEAFFGQGTRLTVV.